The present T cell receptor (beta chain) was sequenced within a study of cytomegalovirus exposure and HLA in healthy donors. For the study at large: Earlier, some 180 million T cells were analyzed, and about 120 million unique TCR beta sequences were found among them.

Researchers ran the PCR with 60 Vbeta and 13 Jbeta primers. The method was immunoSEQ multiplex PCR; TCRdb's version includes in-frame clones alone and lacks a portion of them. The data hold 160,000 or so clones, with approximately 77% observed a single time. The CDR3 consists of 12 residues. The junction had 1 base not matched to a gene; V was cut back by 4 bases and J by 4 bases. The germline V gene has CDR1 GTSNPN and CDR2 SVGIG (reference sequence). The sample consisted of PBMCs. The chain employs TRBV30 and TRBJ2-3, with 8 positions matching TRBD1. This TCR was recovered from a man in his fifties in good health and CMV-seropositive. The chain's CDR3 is CAWTGGADTQYF. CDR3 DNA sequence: TGTGCCTGGACAGGGGGCGCAGATACGCAGTATTTT.